Sequencing of this TCR beta chain was carried out in a study of T cell repertoires in cytomegalovirus infection. Broader study findings: CMV-specific TCR beta clonotypes restricted by HLA-C dominated the ex vivo response.

The CDR3 has 12 residues. Trimming left V 6 bases short and J 5 bases short, with 9 bases between. CDR1 KGHSH and CDR2 LQKENI come from the germline V gene. Of note for this clonotype: As yet, its antigen is unknown.

TCRdb re-analysed the reads in MiXCR, keeping a single row per CDR3 protein. The top ten hold 34% of the sample, which has under 150,000 distinct CDR3 sequences, about 24% seen once. The source is a human donor in good health (CMV status not recorded). Some clones in this sample may be carry-over from other donors' samples. The specimen sequenced was PBMCs, sequenced either directly or after in vitro stimulation (not recorded which). This sequence joins TRBV18 and TRBJ2-3, with D hard to call. Written as DNA, the CDR3 is TGTGCCAGCTCCCGTTCCCTAGATACGCAGTATTTT. This sequence encodes CASSRSLDTQYF. The full variable domain, in which reference TRBV18 and TRBJ2-3 provide the parts outside the CDR3, is NAGVMQNPRHLVRRRGQEARLRCSPMKGHSHVYWYRQLPEEGLKFMVYLQKENIIDESGMPKERFSAEFPKEGPSILRIQQVVRGDSAAYFCASSRSLDTQYFGPGTRLTVL.